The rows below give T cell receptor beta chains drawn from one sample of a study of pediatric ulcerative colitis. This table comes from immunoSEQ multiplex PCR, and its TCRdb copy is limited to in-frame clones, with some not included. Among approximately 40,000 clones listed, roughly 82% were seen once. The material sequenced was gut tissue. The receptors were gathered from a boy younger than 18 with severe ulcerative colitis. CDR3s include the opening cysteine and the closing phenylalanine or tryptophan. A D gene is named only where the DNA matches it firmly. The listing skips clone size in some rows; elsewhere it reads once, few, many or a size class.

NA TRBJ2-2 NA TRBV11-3 TGTGCCAGCAGCTCCTGGACTGATCCTACCGGGGAGCTGTTTTTT CASSSWTDPTGELFF
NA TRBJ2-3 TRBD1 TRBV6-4 TGTGCCAGCAGTCAGGGGGCGCCAGATACGCAGTATTTT CASSQGAPDTQYF
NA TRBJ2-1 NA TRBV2 TGTGCCAGCAGTGATAGTGGGGGGTCCTACAATGAGCAGTTCTTC CASSDSGGSYNEQFF
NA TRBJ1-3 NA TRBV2 TGTGCCAGCAGTGAACACCAGTACCCTGGAAACACCATATATTTT CASSEHQYPGNTIYF
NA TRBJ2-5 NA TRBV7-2 TGTGCCAGCAGCCGATGGGGCAGGCAAGAGACCCAGTACTTC CASSRWGRQETQYF
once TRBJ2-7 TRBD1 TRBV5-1 TGCGCCAGCAGCTGGGACAGGGGTGACGAGCAGTACTTC CASSWDRGDEQYF
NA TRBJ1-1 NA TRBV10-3 TGTGCCATCAGTACTGAGATAAATGAAGCTTTCTTT CAISTEINEAFF
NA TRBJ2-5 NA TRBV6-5 TGTGCCAGCAGTTACTTTCATGGGGGGGCCCAAGAGACCCAGTACTTC CASSYFHGGAQETQYF
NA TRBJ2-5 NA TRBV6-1 TGTGCCCACCGGGCGGGGACCCAGTTCACCCAGTACTTC CAHRAGTQFTQYF
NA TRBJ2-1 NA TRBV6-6 TGTGCCAGCAGTTACGGGGGTATAAATGAGCAGTTCTTC CASSYGGINEQFF
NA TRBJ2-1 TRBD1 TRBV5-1 TGCGCCAGCAGCTTGGAGGGAACAGGGGGCTCCTACAATGAGCAGTTCTTC CASSLEGTGGSYNEQFF
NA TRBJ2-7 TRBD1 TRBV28 TGTGCCAGCAGCCCGGGACAGGGCGCCTACGAGCAGTACTTC CASSPGQGAYEQYF
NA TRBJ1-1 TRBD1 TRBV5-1 TGCGCCAGCGGCCGGACAGGGACGAACACTGAAGCTTTCTTT CASGRTGTNTEAFF
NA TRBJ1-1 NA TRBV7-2 TGTGCCAGCAGCCAGCAGGATGGGTACACTGAAGCTTTCTTT CASSQQDGYTEAFF
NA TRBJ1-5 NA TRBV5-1 TGCGCCAGCAGCTTGTGGCCTAGCAATCAGCCCCAGCATTTT CASSLWPSNQPQHF
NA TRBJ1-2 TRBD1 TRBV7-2 TGTGCCAGCAGCACAGGGGTCTCTGGCTACACCTTC CASSTGVSGYTF
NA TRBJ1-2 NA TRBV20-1 TGCAGTGCTATATCAGTCTATGGCTACACCTTC CSAISVYGYTF
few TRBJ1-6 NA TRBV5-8 TGTGCCAGCAGCTCCGACTTAACGAATTCACCCCTCCACTTT CASSSDLTNSPLHF
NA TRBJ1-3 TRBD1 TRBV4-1 TGCGCCAGCAGCCAAGCCCCTTTGACAGGGGGCTTAACTGGAAACACCATATATTTT CASSQAPLTGGLTGNTIYF
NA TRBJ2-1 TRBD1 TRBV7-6 TGTGCCAGCAGCTTAGGAGGGGGCTCTGGGAATGAGCAGTTCTTC CASSLGGGSGNEQFF
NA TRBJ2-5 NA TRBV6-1 TGTGCCAGCAGTGGGGAGTTACAAGAGACCCAGTACTTC CASSGELQETQYF
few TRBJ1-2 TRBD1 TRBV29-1 TGCAGCGTTGGGGACAGGCGAGACTATGGCTACACCTTC CSVGDRRDYGYTF
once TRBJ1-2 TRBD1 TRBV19 TGTGCCAGTAATGTCGGACAGGGAAATTATGGCTACACCTTC CASNVGQGNYGYTF
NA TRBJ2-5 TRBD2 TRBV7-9 TGTGCCAGCAGCCATCCCCGGGGACTAGCATTCGGGGCCCAGTACTTC CASSHPRGLAFGAQYF
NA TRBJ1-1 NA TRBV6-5 TGTGCCAGCAGTTACTCCCAGGGCTACACTGAAGCTTTCTTT CASSYSQGYTEAFF
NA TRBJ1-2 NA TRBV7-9 TGTGCCAGCAGCTTCTACACCGGGTTTGGTGGCTACACCTTC CASSFYTGFGGYTF
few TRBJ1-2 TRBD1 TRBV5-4 TGTGCCAGCAGCTTGGTCCAGGGGGCGACTCCTGCGTATGGCTACACCTTC CASSLVQGATPAYGYTF
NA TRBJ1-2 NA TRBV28 TGTGCCAGCAGTTTAGGTGTGGCGGACTATGGCTACACCTTC CASSLGVADYGYTF
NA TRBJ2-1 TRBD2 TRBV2 TGTGCCATTAACTCGGAAGCGGGGGGCCCATACAATGAGCAGTTCTTC CAINSEAGGPYNEQFF
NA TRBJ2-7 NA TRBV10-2 TGCGCCAGCAGTGAGCCGTCAGCGCCTGGAACCTACGAGCAGTACTTC CASSEPSAPGTYEQYF
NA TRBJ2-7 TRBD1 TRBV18 TGTGCCAGCTCATTCGGACAGGGATGGTACTTC CASSFGQGWYF
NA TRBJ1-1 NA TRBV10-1 TGCGCCAGCAGTGCCCCGAACACTGAAGCTTTCTTT CASSAPNTEAFF
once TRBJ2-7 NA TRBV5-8 TGTGCCAGCAGCTTGAATAACTACGAGCAGTACTTC CASSLNNYEQYF
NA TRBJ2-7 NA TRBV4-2 TGTGCCAGCAGCCAAGATAGGGGCAGCTCCTACGGGCAGTACTTC CASSQDRGSSYGQYF
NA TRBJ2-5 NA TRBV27 TGTGCCAGCAGTTTATATCTGGGGGGCTGGGGAGAGACCCAGTACTTC CASSLYLGGWGETQYF
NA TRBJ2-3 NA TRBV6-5 TGTGCCAGCAGTTACCGGCCGGGCACAGATACGCAGTATTTT CASSYRPGTDTQYF
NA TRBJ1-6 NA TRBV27 TGTGCCAGCAGCCCCGGTCGGGGGCATGGATCACCCCTCCACTTT CASSPGRGHGSPLHF
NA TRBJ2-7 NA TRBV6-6 TGTGCCAGCAGTATTCGGGAGATTGGCCCCTACGAGCAGTACTTC CASSIREIGPYEQYF
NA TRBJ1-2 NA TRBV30 TGTGCCTGGCAACGGGGACCGACGATTACTAACTATGGCTACACCTTC CAWQRGPTITNYGYTF
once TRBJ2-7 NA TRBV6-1 TGTGCCAGCAGTGAAGCGCCGGGGACACGGTACGAGCAGTACTTC CASSEAPGTRYEQYF
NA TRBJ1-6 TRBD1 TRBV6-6 TGTGCCAGCAGCACGGGACAGGGGGGTTCACCCCTCCACTTT CASSTGQGGSPLHF
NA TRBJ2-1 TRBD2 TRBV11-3 TGTGCCAGCAGCCCCCGGGCGGGGGGGCATCATGAGCAGTTCTTC CASSPRAGGHHEQFF
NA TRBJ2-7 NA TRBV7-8 TGTGCCAGCAGCTTAAGCTACGAGCAGTACTTC CASSLSYEQYF
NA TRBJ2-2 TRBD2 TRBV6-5 TGTGCCACCCGGGGGGCCGGGGAGCTGTTTTTT CATRGAGELFF
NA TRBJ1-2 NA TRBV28 TGTGCCAGTTACGGGACTAACTATGGCTACACCTTC CASYGTNYGYTF
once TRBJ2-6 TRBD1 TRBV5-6 TGTGCCAGCATAGGGACAGCCCGCTCTGGGGCCAACGTCCTGACTTTC CASIGTARSGANVLTF
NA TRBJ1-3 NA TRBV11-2 TGTGCCAGCAGCTTTAGGGGCTATGGAAACACCATATATTTT CASSFRGYGNTIYF
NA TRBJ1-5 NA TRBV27 TGTGCCAGCACTATCTCAGCTCAGGGCTGTTATAGCAATCAGCCCCAGCATTTT CASTISAQGCYSNQPQHF
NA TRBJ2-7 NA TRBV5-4 TGTGCCAGCAGCTTGGAAGTCGGCGAGCAGTACTTC CASSLEVGEQYF
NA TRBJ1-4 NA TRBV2 TGTGCCAGCAGTGTTGGGGGTTACGGCAAACTGTTTTTT CASSVGGYGKLFF
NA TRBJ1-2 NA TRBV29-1 TGCAGCGTTGAAGGGGGAGTTTATGGCTACACCTTC CSVEGGVYGYTF